Listed below are T cell receptor beta chains from one sample, sequenced in a study of cytomegalovirus exposure and HLA in healthy donors. TCRdb keeps only in-frame clones here, not all; method: immunoSEQ multiplex PCR. The table includes under 200,000 clones, 81% detected once. What was sequenced was PBMCs. These receptors originate from a man in his fifties or sixties in good health and CMV-seropositive. Each CDR3 is given with its conserved first and last residue. Each record gives: clone size, J gene, V gene, D gene, CDR3 DNA, CDR3 protein. A D gene is named only where the DNA matches it firmly. The size entry is marked missing in some rows and otherwise reads once, few, many or a size class.

size: NA
J: TRBJ2-3
V: TRBV6-1
D: TRBD2
DNA: TGTGCCAGCAGTGAATTGGGACTAGCGGGAGCGGATACGCAGTATTTT
CDR3: CASSELGLAGADTQYF

size: once
J: TRBJ1-2
V: TRBV5-5
D: TRBD1
DNA: TGTGCCAGCAGCCGAGACAGGGTGAACTATGGCTACACCTTC
CDR3: CASSRDRVNYGYTF

size: NA
J: TRBJ1-1
V: TRBV27
D: NA
DNA: TGTGCCAGCAGTTCCCTTCAAGGGGCTGGTGCTGAAGCTTTCTTT
CDR3: CASSSLQGAGAEAFF

size: once
J: TRBJ2-3
V: TRBV7-9
D: NA
DNA: TGTGCCAGCAGCTTAGGGTGGGGCCCAGACGGTACGCAGTATTTT
CDR3: CASSLGWGPDGTQYF

size: few
J: TRBJ1-1
V: TRBV5-6
D: TRBD1
DNA: TGTGCCAGCAGCAACACAAAAGGGGGCTGGGGCACTGAAGCTTTCTTT
CDR3: CASSNTKGGWGTEAFF

size: few
J: TRBJ2-1
V: TRBV5-1
D: NA
DNA: TGCGCCAGCAGCTTGTGGGGGGAGCGGGACAATGAGCAGTTCTTC
CDR3: CASSLWGERDNEQFF

size: NA
J: TRBJ2-1
V: TRBV7-3
D: TRBD2
DNA: TGTGCCAGCAGCCTCGGACTAGCGGGAGGAGTGAATGAGCAGTTCTTC
CDR3: CASSLGLAGGVNEQFF

size: few
J: TRBJ2-7
V: TRBV5-4
D: TRBD2
DNA: TGTGCCAGCAGCTTCCGGTCGGGGGGTGGTCGCGAGCAGTACTTC
CDR3: CASSFRSGGGREQYF

size: NA
J: TRBJ1-2
V: TRBV25-1
D: NA
DNA: TGTGCCAGCCTCGGGTCCCTCTATGGCTACACCTTC
CDR3: CASLGSLYGYTF

size: NA
J: TRBJ2-3
V: TRBV11-2
D: NA
DNA: TGTGCCAGCACCCTCCCAGGGGCAGATACGCAGTATTTT
CDR3: CASTLPGADTQYF

size: NA
J: TRBJ1-4
V: TRBV30
D: NA
DNA: TGTGCCTGGAGTCCGGGAGGGGCTGATGAAAAACTGTTTTTT
CDR3: CAWSPGGADEKLFF

size: NA
J: TRBJ2-7
V: TRBV7-8
D: TRBD2
DNA: TGTGCCAGCAGCCCGACTAGCGGGGGCTACTACGAGCAGTACTTC
CDR3: CASSPTSGGYYEQYF

size: few
J: TRBJ1-1
V: TRBV5-6
D: NA
DNA: TGTGCCAGCAGCTTCGCGGGACGCAACACTGAAGCTTTCTTT
CDR3: CASSFAGRNTEAFF

size: NA
J: TRBJ1-4
V: TRBV5-1
D: NA
DNA: TGCGCCAGCAGCTTGGGAGCTAGGCGGGAAAAACTGTTTTTT
CDR3: CASSLGARREKLFF

size: NA
J: TRBJ2-3
V: TRBV5-1
D: TRBD2
DNA: TGCGCCAGCAGCTCGACTAGCGTTAGCGATACGCAGTATTTT
CDR3: CASSSTSVSDTQYF

size: NA
J: TRBJ2-7
V: TRBV28
D: NA
DNA: TGTGCCAGCAGTGGGCAGCGGGAGCAGTACTTC
CDR3: CASSGQREQYF

size: once
J: TRBJ2-1
V: TRBV9
D: NA
DNA: TGTGCCAGCAGCCTCCAGGATTTGGCTGAGCAGTTCTTC
CDR3: CASSLQDLAEQFF

size: once
J: TRBJ2-2
V: TRBV27
D: NA
DNA: TGTGCCAGCAGTTACCCTATAGGACTTTACACCGGGGAGCTGTTTTTT
CDR3: CASSYPIGLYTGELFF

size: NA
J: TRBJ1-4
V: TRBV28
D: TRBD1
DNA: TGTGCCAGCAGTCCGGCCGGGACAGGGAGTGAAAAACTGTTTTTT
CDR3: CASSPAGTGSEKLFF

size: NA
J: TRBJ2-5
V: TRBV7-2
D: TRBD2
DNA: TGTGCCAGCAGCCGGGGACTAGCGGGAGGGCATGTGACCCAGTACTTC
CDR3: CASSRGLAGGHVTQYF

size: NA
J: TRBJ2-5
V: TRBV28
D: NA
DNA: TGTGCCAGCAGTGGGGCGGGGGAGACCCAGTACTTC
CDR3: CASSGAGETQYF

size: once
J: TRBJ2-7
V: TRBV14
D: NA
DNA: TGTGCCAGCAGCCACGGTAGCCTGGGAGTTTTTGAGCAGTACTTC
CDR3: CASSHGSLGVFEQYF